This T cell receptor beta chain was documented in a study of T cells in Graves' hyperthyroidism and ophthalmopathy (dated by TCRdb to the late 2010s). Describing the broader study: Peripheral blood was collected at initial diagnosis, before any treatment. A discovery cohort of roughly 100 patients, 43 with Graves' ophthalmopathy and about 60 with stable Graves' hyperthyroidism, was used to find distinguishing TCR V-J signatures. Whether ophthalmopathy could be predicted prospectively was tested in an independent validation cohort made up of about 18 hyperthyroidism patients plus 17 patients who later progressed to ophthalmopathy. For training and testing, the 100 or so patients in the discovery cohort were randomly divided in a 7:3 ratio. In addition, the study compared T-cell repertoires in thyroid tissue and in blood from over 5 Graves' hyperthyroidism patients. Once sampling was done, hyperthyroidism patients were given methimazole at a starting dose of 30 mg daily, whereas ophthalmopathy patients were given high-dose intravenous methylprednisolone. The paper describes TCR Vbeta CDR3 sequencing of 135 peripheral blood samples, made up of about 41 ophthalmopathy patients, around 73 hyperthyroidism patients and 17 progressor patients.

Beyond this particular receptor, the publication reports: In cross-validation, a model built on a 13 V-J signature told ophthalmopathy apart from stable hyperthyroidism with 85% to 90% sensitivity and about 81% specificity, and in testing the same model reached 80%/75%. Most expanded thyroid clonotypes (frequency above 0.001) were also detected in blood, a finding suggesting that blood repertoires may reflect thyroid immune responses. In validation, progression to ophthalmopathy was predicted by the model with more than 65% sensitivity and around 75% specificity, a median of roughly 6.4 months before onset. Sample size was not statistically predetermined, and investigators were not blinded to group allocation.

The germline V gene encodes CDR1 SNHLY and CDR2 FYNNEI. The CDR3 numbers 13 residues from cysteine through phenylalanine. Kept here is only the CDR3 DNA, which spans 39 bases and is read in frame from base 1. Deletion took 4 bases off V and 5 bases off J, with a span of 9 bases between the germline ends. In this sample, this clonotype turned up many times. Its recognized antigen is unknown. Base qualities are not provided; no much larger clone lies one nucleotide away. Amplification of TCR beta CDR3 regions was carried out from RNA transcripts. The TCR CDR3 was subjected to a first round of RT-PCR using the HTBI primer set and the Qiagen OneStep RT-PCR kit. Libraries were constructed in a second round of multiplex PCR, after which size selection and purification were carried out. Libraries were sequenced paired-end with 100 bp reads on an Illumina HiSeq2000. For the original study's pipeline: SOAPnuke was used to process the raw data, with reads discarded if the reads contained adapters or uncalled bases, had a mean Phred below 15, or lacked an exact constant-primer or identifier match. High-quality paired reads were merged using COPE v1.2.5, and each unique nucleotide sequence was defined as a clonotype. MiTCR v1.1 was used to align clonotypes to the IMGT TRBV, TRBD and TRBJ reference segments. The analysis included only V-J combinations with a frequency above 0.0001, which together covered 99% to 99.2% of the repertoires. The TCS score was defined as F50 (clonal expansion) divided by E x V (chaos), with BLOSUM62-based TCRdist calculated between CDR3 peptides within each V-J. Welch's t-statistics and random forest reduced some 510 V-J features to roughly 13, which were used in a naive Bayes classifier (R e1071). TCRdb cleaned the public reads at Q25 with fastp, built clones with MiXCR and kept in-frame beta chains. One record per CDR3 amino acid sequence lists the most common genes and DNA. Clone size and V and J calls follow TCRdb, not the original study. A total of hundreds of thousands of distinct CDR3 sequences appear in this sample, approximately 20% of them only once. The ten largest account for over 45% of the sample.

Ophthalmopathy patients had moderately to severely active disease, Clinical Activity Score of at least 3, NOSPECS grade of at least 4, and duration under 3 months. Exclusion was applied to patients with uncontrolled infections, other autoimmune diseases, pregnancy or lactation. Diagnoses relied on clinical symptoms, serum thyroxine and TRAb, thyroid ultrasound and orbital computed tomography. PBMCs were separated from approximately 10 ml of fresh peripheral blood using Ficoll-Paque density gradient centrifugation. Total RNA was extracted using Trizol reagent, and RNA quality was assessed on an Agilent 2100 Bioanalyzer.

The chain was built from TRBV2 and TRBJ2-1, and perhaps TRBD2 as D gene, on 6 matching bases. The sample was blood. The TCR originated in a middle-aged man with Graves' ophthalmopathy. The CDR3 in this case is CASSGLANNEQFF. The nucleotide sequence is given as TGTGCCAGCAGTGGCCTAGCGAACAATGAGCAGTTCTTC.